Following are 24 T cell receptor beta chains from one sample sequenced in a study of blood T cell repertoires in COVID-19. The protocol was immunoSEQ multiplex PCR, while the TCRdb copy is restricted to in-frame clones and leaves out a portion. The sample has some 260,000 clones; around 83% are singletons. Source material: peripheral blood. The receptors shown here come from a man older than 75 with acute or convalescent COVID-19.

This chain links TRBV5-1 with TRBJ2-4; the D is unclear. Trimming shortened V by 0 bases and J by 3 bases, and 10 bases separated the two germline ends. CDR3 length: 15 residues. Germline values: CDR1 SGHRS, CDR2 YFSETQ. CDR3 in DNA: TGCGCCAGCAGCTTGGGACCCCGGAGCAAAAACATTCAGTACTTC. It yields the protein CASSLGPRSKNIQYF.

The chain employs TRBV9 and TRBJ1-6; no definite D call. The V and J ends lost 0 bases and 5 bases respectively, with 9 bases between them. Per germline, CDR1 SGDLS and CDR2 YYNGEE. This CDR3 has 15 amino acids. CDR3 nucleotide sequence: TGTGCCAGCAGCGTAGCCGATACTCATAATTCACCCCTCCACTTT. Its protein product is CASSVADTHNSPLHF. Looking up the rest from reference TRBV9 and TRBJ1-6 gives the full variable domain: DSGVTQTPKHLITATGQRVTLRCSPRSGDLSVYWYQQSLDQGLQFLIQYYNGEERAKGNILERFSAQQFPDLHSELNLSSLELGDSALYFCASSVADTHNSPLHFGNGTRLTVT.

This clone showed up just once. The J gene is TRBJ2-7, the V gene TRBV18, with 11 bases identical to TRBD2. J was trimmed by 4 bases and V by 2 bases; bases with no gene match: 16. The CDR3 consists of 19 residues. Looked up from germline, CDR1 is KGHSH and CDR2 is LQKENI. The chain's CDR3 is CASSPKPGLADRGVYEQYF. The CDR3 DNA is TGTGCCAGCTCACCAAAACCGGGACTAGCGGATAGGGGGGTTTACGAGCAGTACTTC. Drawing the rest from reference TRBV18 and TRBJ2-7, the complete variable domain is NAGVMQNPRHLVRRRGQEARLRCSPMKGHSHVYWYRQLPEEGLKFMVYLQKENIIDESGMPKERFSAEFPKEGPSILRIQQVVRGDSAAYFCASSPKPGLADRGVYEQYFGPGTRLTVT.

The chain links TRBV11-2 to TRBJ1-2; 8 positions match TRBD1. This CDR3 region has 13 residues. The germline V gene encodes CDR1 SGHAT and CDR2 FQNNGV. Germline trimming cut 6 bases from V and 8 bases from J; bases unmatched to any gene: 8. This CDR3 reads CASRRQGRLGYTF. The CDR3 bases are TGTGCCAGCAGAAGACAGGGGCGTCTCGGCTACACCTTC.

This clone was recorded only once. The CDR3 here is CASSRGLAGRSNSYEQYF. The DNA for the CDR3 is TGTGCCAGCAGTCGGGGACTAGCGGGAAGGTCGAACTCCTACGAGCAGTACTTC. The rearrangement joins TRBV6-6 to TRBJ2-7, with 13 bases lining up with TRBD2. CDR1 and CDR2 (germline): MNHNY, SVGAGI (reference sequence). The ends lost 5 bases at V and 0 bases at J; junction bases unmatched: 10. The CDR3 loop spans 18 amino acids.

This chain connects TRBV30 to TRBJ1-4; D unresolved. Between the trimmed V and J ends, which lost 3 bases and 0 bases, there was a span of 8 bases. Germline V gives CDR1 GTSNPN, CDR2 SVGIG (reference sequence). The CDR3 length is 14 residues. The CDR3 loop reads CAWRSQTTNEKLFF. Here the CDR3 DNA reads TGTGCCTGGAGGTCGCAGACAACTAATGAAAAACTGTTTTTT.

V and J are TRBV10-3 and TRBJ1-1, with 11 bases aligning to TRBD1. V gave up 4 bases and J gave up 0 bases; unmatched junction bases: 22. Germline CDR1 ENHRY, CDR2 SYGVKD. The CDR3 runs 22 residues. The CDR3 sequence: CAISAPGTGGIPPMIMNTEAFF. Written as DNA, the CDR3 is TGTGCCATCAGTGCCCCCGGGACAGGGGGAATCCCCCCCATGATTATGAACACTGAAGCTTTCTTT.

The chain recombines TRBV11-2 with TRBJ2-7; TRBD2 matches at 13 bases. Germline-derived CDR1 and CDR2 are SGHAT and FQNNGV. After removal of 3 bases from V and 7 bases from J, the junction contained 12 bases not matched to a gene. The CDR3 is 17 residues long. The DNA for the CDR3 is TGTGCCAGCAGCTTCGCCGGGACTAGCGGGAATCCCTTTGAGCAGTACTTC. Protein product: CASSFAGTSGNPFEQYF.

The genes are TRBV9 and TRBJ1-1, with 9 bases matching TRBD1. The V gene end was trimmed by 0 bases and the J gene end by 4 bases; junction bases not matched to a gene: 4. The CDR3 consists of 15 residues. The germline V gene has CDR1 SGDLS and CDR2 YYNGEE. CDR3 coding DNA: TGTGCCAGCAGCGTAGGGGACAGGGCTACCACTGAAGCTTTCTTT. This encodes CASSVGDRATTEAFF. Full variable domain (missing parts from reference TRBV9 and TRBJ1-1): DSGVTQTPKHLITATGQRVTLRCSPRSGDLSVYWYQQSLDQGLQFLIQYYNGEERAKGNILERFSAQQFPDLHSELNLSSLELGDSALYFCASSVGDRATTEAFFGQGTRLTVV.

This clone was picked up a small number of times. This chain uses TRBV30 with TRBJ1-3, with D unclear. This CDR3 contains 12 residues. The germline CDR1 and CDR2 sequences are GTSNPN and SVGIG (reference sequence). V gave up 2 bases and J gave up 5 bases, with 7 bases separating them. The CDR3 loop reads CAWSKLRNTIYF. The CDR3 coding sequence is TGTGCCTGGAGTAAACTAAGAAACACCATATATTTT.

The gene calls are TRBV24-1 and TRBJ2-2; 9 nucleotides align to TRBD1. Germline V gene data show CDR1 as KGHDR and CDR2 as SFDVKD. With V trimmed by 7 bases and J by 1 base, 6 bases remained unmatched. The length of the CDR3 is 16 residues. CDR3 DNA: TGTGCCACCAGCACGGGACAGGGAGGGAACACCGGGGAGCTGTTTTTT. It encodes CATSTGQGGNTGELFF.

The rearrangement uses TRBV3-1 (or the pseudogene TRBV3-2) and TRBJ1-3, with a weak D call TRBD1 (5 bases). Germline loops: CDR1 LGHDT, CDR2 YNNKEL (reference sequence). Deletions cut 4 bases from V and 4 bases from J, with 17 bases between. The CDR3 spans 16 residues. Here the CDR3 reads CASSPPLPRGGNTIYF. The CDR3 DNA follows: TGTGCCAGCAGCCCCCCGCTGCCAAGGGGAGGAAACACCATATATTTT.

This sequence joins TRBV6-2 or TRBV6-3 and TRBJ2-3; 10 bases map to TRBD2. Germline V gene lookup returns CDR1 MNHEY and CDR2 SVGEGT. The CDR3 is 16 residues long. The J segment lost 2 bases and the V segment lost 6 bases, leaving 8 bases of the junction unmatched. Written as DNA, the CDR3 is TGTGCCAGCAGCGTGAAGCGGGGGGGTTTCACAGATACGCAGTATTTT. Translated: CASSVKRGGFTDTQYF.

The chain is built from TRBV28 and TRBJ2-5; D ambiguous. Trimming took 6 bases from V and 5 from J, leaving 16 bases between them. Germline V gene data show CDR1 as MDHEN and CDR2 as SYDVKM. The length of the CDR3 is 14 residues. The CDR3 sequence is CASSLQSIDETQYF. The CDR3 bases are TGTGCCAGCAGCCTACAGTCAATAGACGAGACCCAGTACTTC. Supplemented by reference TRBV28 and TRBJ2-5, the full variable domain reads DVKVTQSSRYLVKRTGEKVFLECVQDMDHENMFWYRQDPGLGLRLIYFSYDVKMKEKGDIPEGYSVSREKKERFSLILESASTNQTSMYLCASSLQSIDETQYFGPGTRLLVL.

The V call is TRBV10-1, the J call TRBJ2-1, with 16 bases identical to TRBD2. The J segment lost 2 bases and the V segment lost 4 bases, leaving 11 bases of the junction unmatched. This CDR3 spans 20 amino acids. CDR1 is WNHNN and CDR2 is SYGVQD in the germline V gene (reference sequence). Here the CDR3 DNA reads TGCGCCAGCAGTGGTCCGGGACTAGCGGGGGGGCCCGGAACCTACAATGAGCAGTTCTTC. Translated: CASSGPGLAGGPGTYNEQFF.

V and J are TRBV7-9 and TRBJ1-1; D ambiguous. Trimming shortened V by 3 bases and J by 4 bases, and 12 bases separated the two germline ends. CDR1 is SEHNR, CDR2 FQNEAQ, per germline (reference sequence). CDR3 size: 14 residues. CDR3 protein: CASSLESQSTEAFF. DNA of the CDR3: TGTGCCAGCAGCTTGGAGTCCCAATCCACTGAAGCTTTCTTT.

The chain links TRBV21-1 to TRBJ1-5; whether TRBD1, the table's D call, matches the DNA was not checked. TRBV21-1 counts as a pseudogene. The CDR3 sequence is 21 residues long. The CDR3 sequence is CASSERATEPLSRYSNQPQHF. The CDR3 nucleotides are TGTGCCAGCAGCGAAAGGGCGACAGAACCGCTAAGCCGTTATAGCAATCAGCCCCAGCATTTT.

This clone has a single count. V gene TRBV19 combines with J gene TRBJ1-2; 9 bases match TRBD1. CDR3 length: 16 amino acids. V lost 7 bases, J lost 0 bases, and 9 bases stayed unmatched. Germline CDR1 LNHDA, CDR2 SQIVND (reference sequence). The CDR3 DNA sequence: TGTGCCAGTAAAACCGGGACAGGGTGGACTAACTATGGCTACACCTTC. Amino acid sequence: CASKTGTGWTNYGYTF. Supplemented by reference TRBV19 and TRBJ1-2, the full variable domain reads DGGITQSPKYLFRKEGQNVTLSCEQNLNHDAMYWYRQDPGQGLRLIYYSQIVNDFQKGDIAEGYSVSREKKESFPLTVTSAQKNPTAFYLCASKTGTGWTNYGYTFGSGTRLTVV.

V is TRBV7-2 and J is TRBJ2-7; TRBD2 matches 11 bases. Germline V gene data show CDR1 as SGHTA and CDR2 as FQGNSA. The length of the CDR3 is 16 residues. Trimming at V came to 4 bases and at J to 0 bases, leaving 5 bases not matched to a gene. DNA for the CDR3: TGTGCCAGCAGCTCTCGACTAGCGGGGTCCTCCTACGAGCAGTACTTC. It specifies CASSSRLAGSSYEQYF.

This clone was found a few times. The V and J genes are TRBV12-5 and TRBJ1-6, with no clear D. The CDR3 is 14 residues long. Germline V gene sequence: CDR1 LGHNT, CDR2 FRNRAP. V lost 0 bases, J lost 9 bases, and 9 bases lay in between. The CDR3 region is CASGLVIVGSPLHF. CDR3 sequence (DNA): TGTGCTAGTGGTTTGGTAATTGTCGGTTCACCCCTCCACTTT.

In this sample, this clone turned up a few times. This rearrangement joins TRBV18 to TRBJ2-7, with 10 bases fitting TRBD2. With V trimmed by 3 bases and J by 3 bases, 5 bases remained unmatched. The CDR3 has 15 amino acids. Per the germline V gene, CDR1 is KGHSH and CDR2 is LQKENI. The CDR3: CASSPRTSGFYEQYF. In nucleotides, the CDR3 is TGTGCCAGCTCACCTAGGACTAGCGGTTTCTACGAGCAGTACTTC.

The V gene is TRBV5-4, the J gene TRBJ2-7; a weak D match, TRBD2 (6 bases). The CDR3 extends over 14 amino acids. The germline V gene has CDR1 SGHNT and CDR2 YYREEE (reference sequence). V lost 4 bases and J 6 bases, leaving 17 bases between the germline ends. The CDR3 loop reads CASSQVGLASEQYF. CDR3 coding DNA: TGTGCCAGCAGCCAAGTCGGCCTAGCGAGCGAGCAGTACTTC.

This chain connects TRBV4-1 to TRBJ1-1; 9 bases are a match to TRBD1. This CDR3 comprises 15 residues. The germline V gene has CDR1 MGHRA and CDR2 YSYEKL. V was clipped by 5 bases and J by 4 bases; unmatched bases: 8. The CDR3 sequence: CASSAIGTGTTEAFF. DNA of the CDR3: TGCGCCAGCAGCGCAATAGGGACAGGGACCACTGAAGCTTTCTTT.

Here the CDR3 reads CASSLGQGAQTF. The CDR3 bases are TGTGCCAGCAGCTTGGGACAGGGGGCGCAGACCTTC. The gene calls are TRBV5-4 and TRBJ1-2; 10 nucleotides agree with TRBD1. CDR3 length equals 12 residues. The junction had 4 bases not matched to a gene; V was cut back by 0 bases and J by 14 bases. Germline V gene lookup returns CDR1 SGHNT and CDR2 YYREEE (reference sequence).